One and the same sample provided the 12 T cell receptor beta chains below, sequenced in a study of blood T cell repertoires in COVID-19. Assay used: immunoSEQ multiplex PCR; TCRdb lists only in-frame clones, some missing. The sample has 200,000 to 250,000 clones; around 80% are singletons. Sequenced: peripheral blood. The receptors were sampled from a middle-aged woman with active or convalescent COVID-19.

V usage is TRBV27 and J usage is TRBJ1-2; 7 bases fit TRBD1. The CDR3 length is 13 residues. CDR1 and CDR2 from the germline V gene are MNHEY and SMNVEV (reference sequence). J was trimmed by 0 bases and V by 6 bases; bases with no gene match: 1. CDR3 sequence (DNA): TGTGCCAGCAGGACAGGGTCTAACTATGGCTACACCTTC. This gives the protein CASRTGSNYGYTF.

The chain carries TRBV30 and TRBJ1-4, with D perhaps TRBD1 (5 bases). Germline V gene data show CDR1 as GTSNPN and CDR2 as SVGIG (reference sequence). Trimming removed 5 bases from V and 5 bases from J, with 15 bases in between. This CDR3 comprises 14 residues. The CDR3 DNA reads as TGTGCCTGGGGTGGAGGGACGGTAAATGAAAAACTGTTTTTT. Its protein product is CAWGGGTVNEKLFF.

This chain connects TRBV29-1 to TRBJ2-1; 8 nucleotides line up with TRBD1. V was clipped by 4 bases and J by 7 bases; unmatched bases: 9. Germline V lookup: CDR1 SQVTM, CDR2 ANQGSEA. The CDR3 sequence is 14 residues long. The chain's CDR3 is CSVVSGGAGNEQFF. DNA of the CDR3: TGCAGCGTTGTCTCAGGGGGCGCAGGGAATGAGCAGTTCTTC.

The rearrangement joins TRBV7-6 to TRBJ1-3, with no clear D. The germline V gene encodes CDR1 SGHVS and CDR2 FNYEAQ. CDR3 length equals 16 residues. Trimming took off 2 bases at V and 4 bases at J, with 15 bases between the two ends. CDR3 bases: TGTGCCAGCAGCTTATCCACCGCTACGACAGGAAACACCATATATTTT. This encodes CASSLSTATTGNTIYF.

The J gene is TRBJ2-3, the V gene TRBV7-6, with 10 bases identical to TRBD2. Germline V gives CDR1 SGHVS, CDR2 FNYEAQ. The CDR3 is 15 amino acids. V lost 0 bases and J lost 4; bases outside the gene matches: 1. This CDR3 reads CASSLASGGPDTQYF. CDR3 DNA: TGTGCCAGCAGCTTAGCTAGCGGGGGGCCAGATACGCAGTATTTT.

This clone was seen a handful of times. V is TRBV4-1 and J is TRBJ2-7; possibly TRBD1 for D (6 bases). Trimming pared 4 bases from V and 6 bases from J, leaving 16 bases between. The CDR3 totals 14 residues. CDR1 and CDR2 from the germline V gene are MGHRA and YSYEKL. The CDR3 bases are TGCGCCAGCAGCCCGGACCCCAGGGGTGGCGAGCAGTACGTC. Protein product: CASSPDPRGGEQYV.

J is TRBJ1-2 and V is TRBV5-1; D possibly corresponds to TRBD1 (6 bases). CDR1 and CDR2 (germline): SGHRS, YFSETQ. The CDR3 sequence is 15 residues long. With 0 bases removed from V and 4 bases from J, the gap between germline ends came to 13 bases. CDR3 sequence: CASSLAFRTAYGYTF. As DNA, the CDR3 is TGCGCCAGCAGCTTGGCCTTTAGGACAGCCTATGGCTACACCTTC.

J is TRBJ2-2 and V is TRBV5-4, with D possibly being TRBD2 (5 bases). The ends were cut back, 4 bases at V and 7 bases at J, with 11 bases in the middle. Germline V gene data show CDR1 as SGHNT and CDR2 as YYREEE (reference sequence). The length of the CDR3 is 13 residues. DNA for the CDR3: TGTGCCAGCAGCGACTACGAGGGCGGGGAGCTGTTTTTT. Encoded protein: CASSDYEGGELFF.

V usage is TRBV5-6 and J usage is TRBJ1-1; tentative D call: TRBD1 (5 bases). The CDR3 length is 13 residues. CDR1 SGHDT and CDR2 YYEEEE come from the germline V gene. V lost 4 bases and J 6 bases, leaving 13 bases between the germline ends. CDR3 in DNA: TGTGCCAGCAGCGCCGCCGGGGGGGCTGAAGCTTTCTTT. It encodes CASSAAGGAEAFF.

The V and J genes are TRBV14 and TRBJ1-1; tentatively, D is TRBD1 (5 bases). The germline V gene has CDR1 SGHDN and CDR2 FVKESK. This CDR3 is built from 15 residues. Trimming left V 1 base short and J 1 base short, with 10 bases between. This CDR3 is CASSQGAGRNTEAFF. CDR3 nucleotide sequence: TGTGCCAGCAGCCAAGGGGCAGGGCGGAACACTGAAGCTTTCTTT.

The chain couples TRBV30 to TRBJ2-7, with D possibly TRBD2 on 5 matching bases. V gave up 2 bases and J gave up 0 bases, with 14 bases separating them. Germline-derived CDR1 and CDR2 are GTSNPN and SVGIG (reference sequence). The CDR3 runs to 15 residues. The CDR3 nucleotides read TGTGCCTGGAGTAACGGGGTATTGAGCTCCTACGAGCAGTACTTC. This encodes CAWSNGVLSSYEQYF.

This sequence joins TRBV24-1 and TRBJ2-3, with 9 bases lining up with TRBD1. The CDR3 has 16 amino acids. Germline V gives CDR1 KGHDR, CDR2 SFDVKD. V trimming: 3 bases; J trimming: 3 bases; junction bases outside the gene matches: 6. The CDR3 sequence: CATSDTTGGLTDTQYF. CDR3 nucleotides: TGTGCCACCAGTGATACAACAGGGGGCTTAACAGATACGCAGTATTTT.